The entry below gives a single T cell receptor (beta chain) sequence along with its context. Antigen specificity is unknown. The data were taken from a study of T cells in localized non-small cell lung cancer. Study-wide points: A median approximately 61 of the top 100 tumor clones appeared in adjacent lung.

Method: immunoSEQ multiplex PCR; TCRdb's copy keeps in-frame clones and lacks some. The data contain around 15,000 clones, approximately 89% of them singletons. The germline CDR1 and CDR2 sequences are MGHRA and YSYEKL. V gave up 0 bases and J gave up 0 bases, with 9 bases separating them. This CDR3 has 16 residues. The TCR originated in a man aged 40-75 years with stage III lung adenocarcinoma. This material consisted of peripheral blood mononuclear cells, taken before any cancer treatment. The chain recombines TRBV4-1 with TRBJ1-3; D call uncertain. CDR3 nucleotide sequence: TGCGCCAGCAGCCAAGATCAGCAGCTCTCTGGAAACACCATATATTTT. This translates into CASSQDQQLSGNTIYF.